These T cell receptor beta chains were read from a single sample in a study of cytomegalovirus exposure and HLA in healthy donors. Assay: immunoSEQ multiplex PCR; the TCRdb copy retains only in-frame clones and omits some. The sample yields roughly 140,000 clones, over 8% seen once. Input material: PBMCs. The receptors were sampled from a male donor in good health and CMV-seronegative. Each CDR3 is given with its conserved first and last residue. The order of the fields is CDR3 length, clone size, V gene, D gene, J gene, CDR3 protein, CDR3 DNA. The D gene is left open where the match is weak. Not every row has a clone size; where given, it reads once, few, many or a size class.

>13|few|TRBV11-3|.|TRBJ1-1
CASSADGGREAFF
TGTGCCAGCAGCGCGGATGGCGGGCGGGAAGCTTTCTTT
>16|.|TRBV6-6|.|TRBJ1-2
CASSYGGPHTNYGYTF
TGTGCCAGCAGTTACGGAGGACCTCACACAAACTATGGCTACACCTTC
>15|.|TRBV7-9|TRBD1|TRBJ1-1
CASSLGTGVNTEAFF
TGTGCCAGCAGCTTAGGGACAGGCGTTAACACTGAAGCTTTCTTT
>17|few|TRBV27|TRBD1|TRBJ1-3
CASSTYLGQGSGNTIYF
TGTGCCAGCAGTACCTACCTCGGACAGGGGTCAGGAAACACCATATATTTT
>14|.|TRBV28|.|TRBJ2-2
CASSLDPGTGELFF
TGTGCCAGCAGTTTAGACCCAGGGACCGGGGAGCTGTTTTTT
>15|.|TRBV5-8|.|TRBJ1-1
CASSLLISGFTEAFF
TGTGCCAGCAGCTTGTTAATATCGGGGTTCACTGAAGCTTTCTTT
>19|.|TRBV5-8|TRBD1|TRBJ1-3
CASSFRDRVIIFSGNTIYF
TGTGCCAGCAGCTTCCGGGACAGGGTGATTATTTTCTCTGGAAACACCATATATTTT
>13|few|TRBV9|TRBD1|TRBJ1-2
CASSVEGAHGYTF
TGTGCCAGCAGCGTAGAGGGGGCGCATGGCTACACCTTC
>16|few|TRBV7-6|TRBD1|TRBJ1-4
CASSRPYRGRSEKLFF
TGTGCCAGCAGCCGGCCTTACAGGGGGCGAAGTGAAAAACTGTTTTTT
>14|.|TRBV29-1|.|TRBJ1-1
CSVGHKGGETEAFF
TGCAGCGTCGGCCACAAGGGGGGGGAAACTGAAGCTTTCTTT
>15|few|TRBV5-1|.|TRBJ1-1
CASSLTLVQNTEAFF
TGCGCCAGCAGCTTGACCCTCGTACAGAACACTGAAGCTTTCTTT
>15|few|TRBV5-1|TRBD1|TRBJ1-5
CASSFGTGGNQPQHF
TGCGCCAGCAGCTTTGGGACAGGCGGCAATCAGCCCCAGCATTTT
>16|.|TRBV10-3|TRBD1|TRBJ1-5
CAISERTGGTGQPQHF
TGTGCCATCAGTGAACGGACAGGGGGCACGGGTCAGCCCCAGCATTTT
>14|few|TRBV28|.|TRBJ1-5
CASSTPLSNQPQHF
TGTGCCAGCAGTACTCCTCTTAGCAATCAGCCCCAGCATTTT
>15|.|TRBV7-2|.|TRBJ2-5
CASSLALGARETQYF
TGTGCCAGCAGCTTAGCGCTGGGGGCTCGGGAGACCCAGTACTTC
>16|few|TRBV5-4|TRBD1|TRBJ2-7
CASSARGGQGSHEQYF
TGTGCCAGCAGCGCCCGGGGGGGACAGGGGAGCCACGAGCAGTACTTC
>15|.|TRBV7-9|TRBD1|TRBJ2-6
CASSWGQGGANVLTF
TGTGCCAGCAGCTGGGGACAGGGTGGGGCCAACGTCCTGACTTTC
>17|.|TRBV27|.|TRBJ2-7
CASRERVIGQTYYEQYF
TGTGCCAGCAGAGAACGCGTTATAGGACAGACCTACTACGAGCAGTACTTC
>14|.|TRBV7-9|.|TRBJ1-5
CASSLGAENQPQHF
TGTGCCAGCAGCTTAGGGGCAGAGAATCAGCCCCAGCATTTT
>12|.|TRBV29-1|.|TRBJ2-5
CSVVGVEETQYF
TGCAGCGTAGTAGGGGTAGAGGAGACCCAGTACTTC
>18|few|TRBV4-3|.|TRBJ2-1
CASSQDPFGQSSYNEQFF
TGCGCCAGCAGCCAAGATCCCTTCGGACAGAGCTCCTACAATGAGCAGTTCTTC
>14|few|TRBV27|.|TRBJ1-1
CASSRAGLNTEAFF
TGTGCCAGCAGTCGGGCAGGGTTGAACACTGAAGCTTTCTTT